This TCR beta chain was captured by sequencing in a study of regulatory T cells in long-lasting Graves disease. Study as a whole: Persistent cases took antithyroid drugs over 5 years and stayed TSH receptor antibody positive. Study observations and caveats: Under persistent disease, TRBV28, TRBJ1-2 and TRBJ2-5 were used preferentially. The study found lower TCR diversity in persistent Graves' patients than in newly diagnosed ones.

Sample time point: persistent/refractory GD, antithyroid drugs over 5 years with positive TRAb. PBMCs were the source of the RNA used for TCR sequencing. Each of the patients was recruited from an endocrinology department situated in Xi'an, China. A word on this clonotype: Its antigen is unknown.

The CDR3 has 12 residues. Deletions cut 8 bases from V and 0 bases from J, with 8 bases between. Germline-derived CDR1 and CDR2 are MNHNS and SASEGT. Arm-PCR of CDR3 regions and iRepertoire HTBI primers were used to build TCR beta libraries. TCRdb re-analysed the multiplex PCR reads in MiXCR, keeping a single row per CDR3 protein. The data hold around 510,000 distinct CDR3 sequences, with 20% to 25% observed a single time. The TCR was taken from a female donor with Graves disease. The V call is TRBV6-1, the J call TRBJ2-7; D possibly corresponds to TRBD1 (5 bases). The material was peripheral blood mononuclear cells (PBMCs), obtained when the disease was refractory, from a patient treated with antithyroid drugs. The CDR3 coding sequence is TGTGCCAGCGAACAGGACTCCTACGAGCAGTACTTC. This sequence encodes CASEQDSYEQYF.